A selection of T cell receptor beta chains follows, all from one sample in a study of blood T cell repertoires in COVID-19. Using immunoSEQ multiplex PCR, the repertoire was profiled, and TCRdb retains in-frame clones only, with some absent. The data show 250,000 to 400,000 clones, roughly 90% seen once. The sequenced sample consisted of peripheral blood. The source is a woman aged 25 to 39 with COVID-19, enrolled during active disease. The CDR3 runs from the conserved cysteine through the conserved F or W. The D gene is left open where the match is weak. Expanded clones get a size class; other rows say once, few or many, or leave the size out.

clone size: -
D gene: -
J gene: TRBJ1-5
V gene: TRBV3-1/TRBV3-2
CDR3 protein: CASSQGGGHQPQHF
CDR3 DNA: TGTGCCAGCAGCCAAGGGGGGGGACATCAGCCCCAGCATTTT

clone size: -
D gene: TRBD1
J gene: TRBJ1-6
V gene: TRBV28
CDR3 protein: CASSSGTGYISPLHF
CDR3 DNA: TGTGCCAGCAGTTCTGGGACAGGGTATATTTCACCCCTCCACTTT

clone size: few
D gene: -
J gene: TRBJ1-2
V gene: TRBV19
CDR3 protein: CASSMLQYGYTF
CDR3 DNA: TGTGCCAGTAGTATGCTGCAGTATGGCTACACCTTC

clone size: -
D gene: TRBD2
J gene: TRBJ2-1
V gene: TRBV24-1
CDR3 protein: CATSDPQREGHEQFF
CDR3 DNA: TGTGCCACCAGTGATCCTCAGCGGGAGGGTCATGAGCAGTTCTTC

clone size: -
D gene: TRBD1
J gene: TRBJ1-6
V gene: TRBV5-6
CDR3 protein: CASSLRGYNSPLHF
CDR3 DNA: TGTGCCAGCAGTCTCAGGGGGTACAATTCACCCCTCCACTTT

clone size: -
D gene: TRBD2
J gene: TRBJ2-4
V gene: TRBV5-5
CDR3 protein: CASSLAGRGNIQYF
CDR3 DNA: TGTGCCAGCAGCTTAGCGGGAAGGGGAAACATTCAGTACTTC

clone size: many
D gene: TRBD1
J gene: TRBJ1-1
V gene: TRBV4-1
CDR3 protein: CASSPRQGHTEAFF
CDR3 DNA: TGCGCCAGCAGCCCCCGACAGGGGCACACTGAAGCTTTCTTT

clone size: -
D gene: -
J gene: TRBJ2-7
V gene: TRBV11-2
CDR3 protein: CASSLTSGGEQYF
CDR3 DNA: TGTGCCAGCAGCTTGACCTCAGGAGGCGAGCAGTACTTC

clone size: once
D gene: TRBD1
J gene: TRBJ2-5
V gene: TRBV2
CDR3 protein: CASSESTGQSETQYF
CDR3 DNA: TGTGCCAGCAGTGAATCGACAGGGCAAAGCGAGACCCAGTACTTC

clone size: many
D gene: -
J gene: TRBJ1-1
V gene: TRBV19
CDR3 protein: CASKAAVGGTEAFF
CDR3 DNA: TGTGCCAGTAAAGCCGCAGTGGGGGGCACTGAAGCTTTCTTT

clone size: -
D gene: -
J gene: TRBJ1-4
V gene: TRBV27
CDR3 protein: CASSFRGGEKLFF
CDR3 DNA: TGTGCCAGCAGTTTTCGGGGAGGCGAAAAACTGTTTTTT

clone size: -
D gene: TRBD1
J gene: TRBJ2-6
V gene: TRBV6-5
CDR3 protein: CASTRTGSGANVLTF
CDR3 DNA: TGTGCCAGCACCAGGACAGGCTCTGGGGCCAACGTCCTGACTTTC

clone size: -
D gene: -
J gene: TRBJ1-5
V gene: TRBV27
CDR3 protein: CASSSLTGMGYQPQHF
CDR3 DNA: TGTGCCAGCAGTTCTCTGACAGGAATGGGGTATCAGCCCCAGCATTTT

clone size: -
D gene: -
J gene: TRBJ1-5
V gene: TRBV7-8
CDR3 protein: CASSFAGEQPQHF
CDR3 DNA: TGTGCCAGCAGCTTTGCGGGAGAGCAGCCCCAGCATTTT

clone size: -
D gene: TRBD1
J gene: TRBJ1-2
V gene: TRBV27
CDR3 protein: CASSLSPGQGKANYGYTF
CDR3 DNA: TGTGCCAGCAGTTTATCCCCGGGACAGGGTAAGGCTAACTATGGCTACACCTTC

clone size: -
D gene: -
J gene: TRBJ1-1
V gene: TRBV11-3
CDR3 protein: CASSLFGESTEAFF
CDR3 DNA: TGTGCCAGCAGCTTATTCGGGGAGTCGACTGAAGCTTTCTTT

clone size: few
D gene: -
J gene: TRBJ1-4
V gene: TRBV7-9
CDR3 protein: CASSLGQVNEKLFF
CDR3 DNA: TGTGCCAGCAGCTTAGGCCAGGTTAATGAAAAACTGTTTTTT

clone size: -
D gene: TRBD2
J gene: TRBJ2-1
V gene: TRBV28
CDR3 protein: CASSLEGLAGDEQFF
CDR3 DNA: TGTGCCAGCAGTTTAGAGGGACTAGCTGGCGATGAGCAGTTCTTC

clone size: -
D gene: -
J gene: TRBJ1-1
V gene: TRBV6-5
CDR3 protein: CATTDGRGGEAFF
CDR3 DNA: TGTGCCACCACGGACGGGAGGGGAGGTGAAGCTTTCTTT

clone size: -
D gene: TRBD2
J gene: TRBJ2-2
V gene: TRBV5-6
CDR3 protein: CASRRTSGSVGELFF
CDR3 DNA: TGTGCCAGCAGGCGGACTAGCGGGAGTGTCGGGGAGCTGTTTTTT

clone size: -
D gene: TRBD1
J gene: TRBJ1-2
V gene: TRBV2
CDR3 protein: CASGRTGDNGYTF
CDR3 DNA: TGTGCCAGCGGAAGGACAGGGGATAATGGCTACACCTTC

clone size: -
D gene: TRBD1
J gene: TRBJ1-2
V gene: TRBV27
CDR3 protein: CASTRTGGLYGYTF
CDR3 DNA: TGTGCCAGCACCAGAACAGGGGGACTCTATGGCTACACCTTC

clone size: -
D gene: TRBD2
J gene: TRBJ2-2
V gene: TRBV27
CDR3 protein: CASSLSLAGAYTGELFF
CDR3 DNA: TGTGCCAGCAGTTTATCCCTAGCGGGAGCGTACACCGGGGAGCTGTTTTTT

clone size: -
D gene: -
J gene: TRBJ1-3
V gene: TRBV5-6
CDR3 protein: CASSFENSGNTIYF
CDR3 DNA: TGTGCCAGCAGCTTCGAGAATTCTGGAAACACCATATATTTT

clone size: -
D gene: TRBD2
J gene: TRBJ2-1
V gene: TRBV5-5
CDR3 protein: CASSLAASGYNEQFF
CDR3 DNA: TGTGCCAGCAGCTTGGCCGCTAGCGGTTACAATGAGCAGTTCTTC

clone size: once
D gene: TRBD1
J gene: TRBJ1-1
V gene: TRBV5-1
CDR3 protein: CASSVRGRDTEAFF
CDR3 DNA: TGCGCCAGCAGCGTCAGGGGGCGGGACACTGAAGCTTTCTTT

clone size: -
D gene: TRBD1
J gene: TRBJ2-7
V gene: TRBV5-1
CDR3 protein: CASSKTGGDEQYF
CDR3 DNA: TGCGCCAGCAGCAAGACAGGGGGGGACGAGCAGTACTTC

clone size: -
D gene: TRBD2
J gene: TRBJ2-2
V gene: TRBV3-1/TRBV3-2
CDR3 protein: CASSFIAGDSPTGELFF
CDR3 DNA: TGTGCCAGCAGCTTTATAGCGGGAGACAGCCCCACCGGGGAGCTGTTTTTT

clone size: -
D gene: -
J gene: TRBJ1-1
V gene: TRBV7-9
CDR3 protein: CASSFLAGNTEAFF
CDR3 DNA: TGTGCCAGCAGCTTCTTGGCTGGGAACACTGAAGCTTTCTTT

clone size: few
D gene: -
J gene: TRBJ1-2
V gene: TRBV15
CDR3 protein: CATSRGEGSYGYTF
CDR3 DNA: TGTGCCACCAGCAGAGGGGAGGGCAGCTATGGCTACACCTTC

clone size: -
D gene: -
J gene: TRBJ1-1
V gene: TRBV5-1
CDR3 protein: CASRVGGNTEAFF
CDR3 DNA: TGCGCCAGCAGGGTGGGGGGGAACACTGAAGCTTTCTTT

clone size: -
D gene: -
J gene: TRBJ1-6
V gene: TRBV27
CDR3 protein: CASMAQPNSPLHF
CDR3 DNA: TGTGCCAGCATGGCACAGCCCAATTCACCCCTCCACTTT

clone size: -
D gene: TRBD2
J gene: TRBJ2-3
V gene: TRBV5-4
CDR3 protein: CASSSPGLAGEADTQYF
CDR3 DNA: TGTGCCAGCAGCTCCCCGGGACTAGCGGGAGAGGCAGATACGCAGTATTTT

clone size: -
D gene: -
J gene: TRBJ1-1
V gene: TRBV3-1/TRBV3-2
CDR3 protein: CASSQDGRDGGAFF
CDR3 DNA: TGTGCCAGCAGCCAAGATGGGAGGGATGGTGGAGCTTTCTTT

clone size: -
D gene: TRBD2
J gene: TRBJ2-1
V gene: TRBV18
CDR3 protein: CASSPLVGAGNEQFF
CDR3 DNA: TGTGCCAGCTCACCATTGGTTGGAGCGGGAAATGAGCAGTTCTTC

clone size: -
D gene: -
J gene: TRBJ1-1
V gene: TRBV12-3/TRBV12-4
CDR3 protein: CASRKGANAFF
CDR3 DNA: TGTGCCAGCAGAAAAGGGGCAAATGCTTTCTTT

clone size: -
D gene: -
J gene: TRBJ1-1
V gene: TRBV14
CDR3 protein: CASSPLVDTEAFF
CDR3 DNA: TGTGCCAGCAGCCCGCTCGTAGACACTGAAGCTTTCTTT

clone size: -
D gene: -
J gene: TRBJ1-5
V gene: TRBV12-5
CDR3 protein: CASASGQPGEPQHF
CDR3 DNA: TGTGCTAGTGCGTCGGGCCAGCCAGGGGAGCCCCAGCATTTT

clone size: -
D gene: TRBD2
J gene: TRBJ2-3
V gene: TRBV7-2
CDR3 protein: CASSTRTSGRVDTQYF
CDR3 DNA: TGTGCCAGCAGCACAAGGACTAGCGGGAGAGTAGATACGCAGTATTTT

clone size: -
D gene: -
J gene: TRBJ1-3
V gene: TRBV19
CDR3 protein: CASSIQAPSGNTIYF
CDR3 DNA: TGTGCCAGTAGTATCCAGGCGCCCTCTGGAAACACCATATATTTT

clone size: -
D gene: -
J gene: TRBJ1-1
V gene: TRBV19
CDR3 protein: CASSYIVTGLTNTEAFF
CDR3 DNA: TGTGCCAGTAGCTATATCGTTACAGGCCTGACGAACACTGAAGCTTTCTTT

clone size: -
D gene: TRBD1
J gene: TRBJ2-3
V gene: TRBV27
CDR3 protein: CASADRGLGDTQYF
CDR3 DNA: TGTGCCAGCGCAGACAGGGGGCTTGGAGATACGCAGTATTTT

clone size: -
D gene: -
J gene: TRBJ2-3
V gene: TRBV28
CDR3 protein: CASSGLLFTDTQYF
CDR3 DNA: TGTGCCAGCAGTGGGCTCTTGTTCACAGATACGCAGTATTTT

clone size: -
D gene: TRBD2
J gene: TRBJ2-1
V gene: TRBV19
CDR3 protein: CASSMSGKTNEQFF
CDR3 DNA: TGTGCCAGTAGTATGAGCGGGAAAACCAATGAGCAGTTCTTC

clone size: -
D gene: TRBD2
J gene: TRBJ2-5
V gene: TRBV5-1
CDR3 protein: CASSFSSTSGLGETQYF
CDR3 DNA: TGCGCCAGCAGCTTCTCATCGACTAGCGGGTTAGGAGAGACCCAGTACTTC

clone size: -
D gene: TRBD2
J gene: TRBJ2-1
V gene: TRBV4-2
CDR3 protein: CASSQSPGGSILYNEQFF
CDR3 DNA: TGTGCCAGCAGCCAATCCCCCGGGGGGTCAATTCTTTACAATGAGCAGTTCTTC

clone size: -
D gene: -
J gene: TRBJ1-3
V gene: TRBV4-1
CDR3 protein: CASSQDLRGGNTIYF
CDR3 DNA: TGCGCCAGCAGCCAAGATCTTAGAGGTGGAAACACCATATATTTT

clone size: -
D gene: -
J gene: TRBJ1-5
V gene: TRBV11-3
CDR3 protein: CASSPGEPQHF
CDR3 DNA: TGTGCCAGCAGCCCGGGGGAGCCCCAGCATTTT

clone size: -
D gene: TRBD2
J gene: TRBJ2-1
V gene: TRBV10-3
CDR3 protein: CAISRGLAGAGEQFF
CDR3 DNA: TGTGCCATCAGTCGGGGACTAGCGGGAGCAGGCGAGCAGTTCTTC

clone size: -
D gene: TRBD1
J gene: TRBJ1-2
V gene: TRBV4-1
CDR3 protein: CASSQMGQLVYGYTF
CDR3 DNA: TGCGCCAGCAGCCAAATGGGACAGTTGGTTTATGGCTACACCTTC

clone size: -
D gene: TRBD1
J gene: TRBJ1-1
V gene: TRBV27
CDR3 protein: CASRWTGMGTEAFF
CDR3 DNA: TGTGCCAGCAGATGGACAGGGATGGGCACTGAAGCTTTCTTT

clone size: -
D gene: TRBD1
J gene: TRBJ1-3
V gene: TRBV5-1
CDR3 protein: CASSTTGTPFSGNTIYF
CDR3 DNA: TGCGCCAGCAGCACGACAGGGACGCCTTTCTCTGGAAACACCATATATTTT